The present T cell receptor beta chain was sequenced within a study of PD-1 blockade in classical Hodgkin lymphoma. On the study more broadly: Each patient was given nivolumab 3 mg/kg through a vein every 2 weeks.

Note on this clone: No antigen is known for it.

The study's findings and limits: Newly diagnosed patients reportedly trailed healthy donors in baseline TCR diversity. Complete responders showed a baseline diversity that resembled the diversity of newly diagnosed patients.

The time point is: cycle 4 day 1 (C4D1), after 5 to 7 weeks of nivolumab. Every patient was affected by relapse after autologous stem cell transplantation, while exposure to brentuximab vedotin was not uniform. V was trimmed by 0 bases and J by 5 bases, leaving 14 bases between them. Per the germline V gene, CDR1 is SGDLS and CDR2 is YYNGEE. This CDR3 spans 16 amino acids. Clones were sequenced by immunoSEQ multiplex PCR, and TCRdb holds only the in-frame ones, with some missing. In the table there are 20,000 to 25,000 clones, 60% to 75% of which are singletons. The rearrangement joins TRBV9 to TRBJ2-2; D ambiguous. The specimen was peripheral blood mononuclear cells (PBMCs), collected before the fourth cycle of nivolumab. This receptor was taken from a human donor with classical Hodgkin lymphoma. This CDR3 is CASSVGALRVTGELFF. The CDR3, as DNA: TGTGCCAGCAGCGTAGGGGCGTTACGGGTTACCGGGGAGCTGTTTTTT.